The 7 T cell receptor beta chains presented below share a single source sample, sequenced in a study of blood T cell repertoires in COVID-19. Here immunoSEQ multiplex PCR was the method, and the copy in TCRdb shows in-frame clones only, minus some. This sample carries 250,000 to 300,000 clones, approximately 86% of them seen once, and the ten largest clones take less than 15%. Sequencing was carried out using peripheral blood. The origin of the receptors is a woman in her 70s with COVID-19, enrolled during active disease.

This chain joins TRBV7-3 and TRBJ2-1; D is ambiguous. Per the germline V gene, CDR1 is SGHTA and CDR2 is FQGTGA. Trimming took off 2 bases at V and 5 bases at J, with 7 bases between the two ends. CDR3 length: 13 amino acids. Here the CDR3 DNA reads TGTGCCAGCAGCTTAGGGCAAAACAATGAGCAGTTCTTC. This codes for CASSLGQNNEQFF.

This sequence joins TRBV4-2 and TRBJ1-1; 8 bases line up with TRBD1. V gave up 7 bases and J gave up 4 bases; unmatched junction bases: 11. The germline gives CDR1 LGHNA, CDR2 YNFKEQ. The CDR3 loop spans 15 amino acids. CDR3 residues: CASTPDRVGGTEAFF. CDR3 bases: TGTGCCAGCACCCCGGACAGGGTAGGAGGCACTGAAGCTTTCTTT.

The rearrangement joins TRBV4-1 to TRBJ1-3; the D gene is possibly TRBD1 (6 bases). The V gene's germline CDR1 is MGHRA and CDR2 YSYEKL. The CDR3 consists of 16 residues. Trimming cost V 0 bases and J 4 bases, with 13 bases left between them. The CDR3 DNA is TGCGCCAGCAGCCAAGAAGGGACCCAGGGGGGAAACACCATATATTTT. Translating it yields CASSQEGTQGGNTIYF.

Written as DNA, the CDR3 is TGTGCCAGCAGCCCCCGGGGGGGGCGAGGGACCCAGTACTTC. It yields the protein CASSPRGGRGTQYF. The chain has TRBV7-2 and TRBJ2-5; 8 nucleotides align to TRBD2. Germline CDR1 SGHTA, CDR2 FQGNSA. The V and J ends lost 5 bases and 7 bases, in that order; junction bases with no gene match: 9. The CDR3 consists of 14 residues.

The genes are TRBV6-5 and TRBJ2-6; D unclear. The germline V gene has CDR1 MNHEY and CDR2 SVGAGI. The CDR3 contains 13 residues. V was trimmed by 8 bases and J by 7 bases, leaving 12 bases between them. CDR3 in DNA: TGTGCCAGCGCCATAGCACTTGCCAACGTCCTGACTTTC. Amino acids: CASAIALANVLTF.

J is TRBJ1-2 and V is TRBV28; D uncertain. Germline values: CDR1 MDHEN, CDR2 SYDVKM. Trimming removed 3 bases from V and 8 bases from J, with 13 bases in between. This CDR3 comprises 13 residues. DNA for the CDR3: TGTGCCAGCAGTTTTGGGCCCCCGGGGGGCTACACCTTC. As protein: CASSFGPPGGYTF.

This chain joins TRBV5-1 and TRBJ2-5, with 7 bases that match TRBD2. The CDR3 consists of 15 residues. V was clipped by 3 bases and J by 2 bases; unmatched bases: 7. Per the germline V gene, CDR1 is SGHRS and CDR2 is YFSETQ. CDR3 protein: CASSSRSGAQETQYF. In DNA form, the CDR3 reads TGCGCCAGCAGCTCCCGGAGCGGGGCTCAAGAGACCCAGTACTTC.